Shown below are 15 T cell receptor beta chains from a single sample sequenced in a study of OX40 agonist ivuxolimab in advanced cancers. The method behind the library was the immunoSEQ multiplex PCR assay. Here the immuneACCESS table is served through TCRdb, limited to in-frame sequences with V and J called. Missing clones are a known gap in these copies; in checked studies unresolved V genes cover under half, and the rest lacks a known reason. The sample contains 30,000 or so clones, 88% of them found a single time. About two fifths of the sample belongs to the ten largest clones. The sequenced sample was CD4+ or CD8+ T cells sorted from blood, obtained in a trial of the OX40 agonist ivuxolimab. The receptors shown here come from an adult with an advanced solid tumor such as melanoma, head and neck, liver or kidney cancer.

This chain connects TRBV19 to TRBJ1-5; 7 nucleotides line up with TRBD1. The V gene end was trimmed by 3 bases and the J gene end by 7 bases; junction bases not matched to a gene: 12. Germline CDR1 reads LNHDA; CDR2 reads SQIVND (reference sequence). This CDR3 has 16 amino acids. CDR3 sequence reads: CASSIWQGDPRQPQHF. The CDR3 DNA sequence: TGTGCCAGTAGTATTTGGCAGGGGGACCCTCGGCAGCCCCAGCATTTT.

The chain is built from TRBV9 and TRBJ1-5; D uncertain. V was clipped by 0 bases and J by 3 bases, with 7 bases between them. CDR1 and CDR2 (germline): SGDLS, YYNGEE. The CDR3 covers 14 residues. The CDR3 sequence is CASSVGAANQPQHF. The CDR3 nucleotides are TGTGCCAGCAGCGTAGGGGCAGCCAATCAGCCCCAGCATTTT. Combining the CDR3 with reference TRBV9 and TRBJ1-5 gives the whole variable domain DSGVTQTPKHLITATGQRVTLRCSPRSGDLSVYWYQQSLDQGLQFLIQYYNGEERAKGNILERFSAQQFPDLHSELNLSSLELGDSALYFCASSVGAANQPQHFGDGTRLSIL.

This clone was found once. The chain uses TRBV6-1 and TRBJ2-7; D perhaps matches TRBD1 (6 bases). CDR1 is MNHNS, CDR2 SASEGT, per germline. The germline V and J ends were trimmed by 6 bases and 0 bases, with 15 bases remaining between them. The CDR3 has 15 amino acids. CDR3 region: CASSLDRTFSYEQYF. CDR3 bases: TGTGCCAGCAGCCTAGACAGGACGTTCTCCTACGAGCAGTACTTC.

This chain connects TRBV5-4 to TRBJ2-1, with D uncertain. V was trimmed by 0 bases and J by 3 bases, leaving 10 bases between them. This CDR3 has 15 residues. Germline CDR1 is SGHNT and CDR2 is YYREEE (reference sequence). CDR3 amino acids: CASSLGAVSYNEQFF. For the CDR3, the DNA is TGTGCCAGCAGCTTGGGGGCGGTAAGCTACAATGAGCAGTTCTTC.

The CDR3: CASSQASGRAQVDTQYF. The CDR3 DNA sequence: TGTGCCAGCAGCCAGGCCAGCGGGAGGGCCCAGGTAGATACGCAGTATTTT. V is TRBV7-8 and J is TRBJ2-3; 10 bases are a match to TRBD2. V lost 5 bases to trimming and J lost 5 bases; unmatched junction nucleotides: 13. Germline-derived CDR1 and CDR2 are SGHVS and FQNEAQ. CDR3 length: 17 residues.

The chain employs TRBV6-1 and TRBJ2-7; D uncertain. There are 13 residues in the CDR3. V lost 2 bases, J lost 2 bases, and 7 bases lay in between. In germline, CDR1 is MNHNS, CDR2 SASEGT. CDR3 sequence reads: CASSELLTYEQYF. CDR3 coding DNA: TGTGCCAGCAGTGAACTATTAACCTACGAGCAGTACTTC.

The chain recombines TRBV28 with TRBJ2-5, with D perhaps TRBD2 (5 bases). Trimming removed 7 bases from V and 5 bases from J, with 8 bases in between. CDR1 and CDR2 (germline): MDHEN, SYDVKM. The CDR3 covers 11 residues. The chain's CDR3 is CASTRGETQYF. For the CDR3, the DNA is TGTGCCAGCACGAGAGGGGAGACCCAGTACTTC. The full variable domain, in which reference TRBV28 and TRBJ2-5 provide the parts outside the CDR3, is DVKVTQSSRYLVKRTGEKVFLECVQDMDHENMFWYRQDPGLGLRLIYFSYDVKMKEKGDIPEGYSVSREKKERFSLILESASTNQTSMYLCASTRGETQYFGPGTRLLVL.

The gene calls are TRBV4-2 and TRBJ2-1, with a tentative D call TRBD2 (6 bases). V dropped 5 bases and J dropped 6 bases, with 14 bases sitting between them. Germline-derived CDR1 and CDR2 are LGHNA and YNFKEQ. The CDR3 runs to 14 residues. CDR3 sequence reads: CASSLEISGNEQFF. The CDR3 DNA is TGTGCCAGCAGCTTGGAAATTAGCGGCAATGAGCAGTTCTTC.

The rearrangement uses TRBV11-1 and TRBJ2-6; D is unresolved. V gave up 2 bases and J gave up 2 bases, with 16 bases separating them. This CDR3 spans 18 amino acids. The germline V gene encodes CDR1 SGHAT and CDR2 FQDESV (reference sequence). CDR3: CASSLSMATLTGANVLTF. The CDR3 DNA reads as TGTGCCAGCAGCTTAAGTATGGCTACATTAACTGGGGCCAACGTCCTGACTTTC.

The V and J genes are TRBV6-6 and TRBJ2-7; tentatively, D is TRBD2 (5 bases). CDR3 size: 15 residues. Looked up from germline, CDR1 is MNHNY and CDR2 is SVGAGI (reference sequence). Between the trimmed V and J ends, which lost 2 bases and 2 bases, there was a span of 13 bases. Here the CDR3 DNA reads TGTGCCAGCAGTTACCTGAGGGATTCGGCCTACGAGCAGTACTTC. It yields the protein CASSYLRDSAYEQYF.

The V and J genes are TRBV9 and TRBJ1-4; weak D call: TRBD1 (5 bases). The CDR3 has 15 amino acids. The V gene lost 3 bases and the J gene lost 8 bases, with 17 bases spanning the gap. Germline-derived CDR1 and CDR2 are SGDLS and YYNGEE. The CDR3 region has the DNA TGTGCCAGCAGCGGGGGGTGGGAACCAGGGGAAAAACTGTTTTTT. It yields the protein CASSGGWEPGEKLFF.

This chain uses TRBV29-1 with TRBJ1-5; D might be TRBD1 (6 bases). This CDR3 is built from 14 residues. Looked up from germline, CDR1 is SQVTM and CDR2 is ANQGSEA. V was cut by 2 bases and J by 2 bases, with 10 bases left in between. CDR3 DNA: TGCAGCGTTGAAACAGGGATGTGCAATCAGCCCCAGCATTTT. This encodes CSVETGMCNQPQHF.

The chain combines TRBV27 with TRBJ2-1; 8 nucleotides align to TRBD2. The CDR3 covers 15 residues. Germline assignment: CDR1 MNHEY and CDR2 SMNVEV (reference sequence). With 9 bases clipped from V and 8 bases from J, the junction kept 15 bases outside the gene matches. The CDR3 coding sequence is TGTGCCAGTTCAACAGCGGGAGTCCACGCCGATGAGCAGTTCTTC. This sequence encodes CASSTAGVHADEQFF.

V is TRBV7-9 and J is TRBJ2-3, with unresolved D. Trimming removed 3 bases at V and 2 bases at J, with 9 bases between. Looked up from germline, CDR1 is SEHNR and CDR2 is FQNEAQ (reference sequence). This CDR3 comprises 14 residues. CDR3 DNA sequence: TGTGCCAGCAGCTTTGGTTCCTCCACAGATACGCAGTATTTT. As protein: CASSFGSSTDTQYF. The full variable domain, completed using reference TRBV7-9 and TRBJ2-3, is DTGVSQNPRHKITKRGQNVTFRCDPISEHNRLYWYRQTLGQGPEFLTYFQNEAQLEKSRLLSDRFSAERPKGSFSTLEIQRTEQGDSAMYLCASSFGSSTDTQYFGPGTRLTVL.

CDR3 sequence reads: CASSHRGKNTEAFF. CDR3 in DNA: TGTGCCAGTAGCCACAGGGGTAAGAACACTGAAGCTTTCTTT. The chain has TRBV19 and TRBJ1-1; TRBD1 aligns across 7 bases. J was trimmed by 1 base and V by 6 bases; bases with no gene match: 5. There are 14 residues in the CDR3. Germline V CDR1 and CDR2: LNHDA, SQIVND (reference sequence).